The rows below give T cell receptor beta chains drawn from one sample of a study of CD8 T cells in ankylosing spondylitis. From the 5' RACE reads, TCRdb called clonotypes with MiXCR, one entry per CDR3 protein. The profile shows about 140,000 distinct CDR3 sequences, more than 7% of them singletons. The sample taken for sequencing was synovial fluid, either unsorted or a sorted T cell fraction (not recorded which). The receptors stem from a male donor with ankylosing spondylitis. Each CDR3 is given with its conserved first and last residue. D genes are given only for firm matches. Not all rows give a size; the values are once, few, many and, for expanded clones, a class.

size,D,V,J,DNA,CDR3
-,-,TRBV20-1,TRBJ2-7,TGCAGTGCTACTACCGGGACCCATAGCTACGAGCAGTACTTC,CSATTGTHSYEQYF
many,-,TRBV4-3,TRBJ2-3,TGCGCCAGCAGCCCCTTTTTAGGGGATACGCAGTATTTT,CASSPFLGDTQYF
many,TRBD2,TRBV28,TRBJ2-2,TGTGCCAGCAGTTTACACAAAGGAGCGGGAGGGGCCGGGGAGCTGTTTTTT,CASSLHKGAGGAGELFF
many,-,TRBV28,TRBJ1-4,TGTGCCAGCAGCCAGAACTGGGGTACTAATGAAAAACTGTTTTTT,CASSQNWGTNEKLFF
many,-,TRBV5-1,TRBJ1-5,TGCGCCAGCAGCTTGTTGGGGCTGAGCAATCAGCCCCAGCATTTT,CASSLLGLSNQPQHF
-,-,TRBV6-1,TRBJ1-5,TGTGCCAGCAGTCGCTACAGATATCAGCCCCAGCATTTT,CASSRYRYQPQHF
many,-,TRBV5-1,TRBJ1-2,TGCGCCACTAAGAGGGACTATGGCTACACCTTC,CATKRDYGYTF
many,TRBD2,TRBV5-1,TRBJ2-2,TGCGCCAGCAGCCCTGGACTAGCGGGACTCGGTAGCGGGGAGCTGTTTTTT,CASSPGLAGLGSGELFF
many,-,TRBV29-1,TRBJ1-1,TGCAGCGTCCTAGACAGCAACACTGAAGCTTTCTTT,CSVLDSNTEAFF
many,TRBD2,TRBV11-2,TRBJ2-7,TGTGCCAGCAGTTCGGTCGGGAGGGCCCTCCCCAGCTCCTACGAGCAGTACTTC,CASSSVGRALPSSYEQYF
many,TRBD1,TRBV7-2,TRBJ1-5,TGTGCCAGCAGCGTTACCGGGACAGGGCTTCAGCCCCAGCATTTT,CASSVTGTGLQPQHF
many,-,TRBV2,TRBJ2-3,TGTGCCACCTCCGTGGTGACCCGAGGCACAGATACGCAGTATTTT,CATSVVTRGTDTQYF
-,-,TRBV5-8,TRBJ2-2,TGTGCCAGCAGCTCAGACCTTCTCAGCGGGGAGCTGTTTTTT,CASSSDLLSGELFF
many,TRBD1,TRBV12-3/TRBV12-4,TRBJ1-5,TGTGCCAGCAGTCCGGGACAGGGGGCTTTGGGTCAGCCCCAGCATTTT,CASSPGQGALGQPQHF
many,-,TRBV20-1,TRBJ1-1,TGCAGTGCTAGAGATCGGGTTTTTGGTGAAGCTTTCTTT,CSARDRVFGEAFF
many,TRBD1,TRBV28,TRBJ2-5,TGTGCCAGCAGTCCAACCGGGACAGGGGAAGAGACCCAGTACTTC,CASSPTGTGEETQYF
few,TRBD2,TRBV27,TRBJ2-3,TGTGCCAGCAGTAAAACCGGGGGGGGAGATACGCAGTATTTT,CASSKTGGGDTQYF
many,TRBD1,TRBV5-1,TRBJ2-7,TGCGCCAGCAGCTTAGGGACAGGGGGCTACGAGCAGTACTTC,CASSLGTGGYEQYF
-,-,TRBV5-1,TRBJ2-7,TGCGCCAGCAGCTTGGGTAGCCACGAGCAGTACTTC,CASSLGSHEQYF
few,TRBD1,TRBV4-3,TRBJ1-3,TGCGCCAGCAGCGAACCCGGGACAGGGTCGGCCACCATATATTTT,CASSEPGTGSATIYF
many,-,TRBV9,TRBJ1-1,TGTGCCAGCAGCGTAGTTCCAGCCAACACTGAAGCTTTCTTT,CASSVVPANTEAFF
-,-,TRBV6-2/TRBV6-3,TRBJ1-1,TGTGCCAGCAGTTCCCGGCGGGGGGGCACTGAAGCTTTCTTT,CASSSRRGGTEAFF
few,-,TRBV6-2/TRBV6-3,TRBJ1-1,TGTGCCAGCAGTTACGTGGGACTGTGGAACACTGAAGCTTTCTTT,CASSYVGLWNTEAFF
-,-,TRBV20-1,TRBJ1-1,TGCAGTGCTCCCTACACTGAAGCTTTCTTT,CSAPYTEAFF
many,-,TRBV18,TRBJ2-3,TGTGCCAGCTCCGTGGAGGGGCTAGTGGATACGCAGTATTTT,CASSVEGLVDTQYF
-,-,TRBV19,TRBJ1-5,TGTGCCAGTAGCCTGTATCAGAGCAATCAGCCCCAGCATTTT,CASSLYQSNQPQHF
few,TRBD2,TRBV11-2,TRBJ2-1,TGTGCCAGCAGCTGGGGGGGAGGAGCGGGACTTTACAATGAGCAGTTCTTC,CASSWGGGAGLYNEQFF
few,TRBD1,TRBV4-2,TRBJ1-4,TGTGCCAGCAGCCCAGGGACAGCGAACGTTGAAAAACTGTTTTTT,CASSPGTANVEKLFF
-,-,TRBV6-1,TRBJ1-1,TGTGCCAGCAGAGAAGGGGGGGACACTGAAGCTTTCTTT,CASREGGDTEAFF
-,-,TRBV20-1,TRBJ2-3,TGCAGTGCTGGGATGAGCACAGATACGCAGTATTTT,CSAGMSTDTQYF
-,-,TRBV10-3,TRBJ2-7,TGTGCCATCAGTGACCCGGGACGGTCCGCCTACGAGCAGTACTTC,CAISDPGRSAYEQYF
few,-,TRBV7-8,TRBJ2-3,TGTGCCAGCAGCTTAGTAGAGGGGCCAGATACGCAGTATTTT,CASSLVEGPDTQYF
few,-,TRBV5-4,TRBJ1-2,TGTGCCAGCAGCTTGGCCAGTCCGGGTTATGGCTACACCTTC,CASSLASPGYGYTF
many,TRBD1,TRBV20-1,TRBJ2-1,TGCAGTGCTAGCCGTTCCGGGACAGGCAATGAGCAGTTCTTC,CSASRSGTGNEQFF
many,-,TRBV4-1,TRBJ2-3,TGCGCCAGCAGCCAAGGGAGGACAGATACGCAGTATTTT,CASSQGRTDTQYF
many,-,TRBV4-2,TRBJ1-3,TGTGCCAGCAGCCAAGATTCCCGACCCAGCTCTGGAAACACCATATATTTT,CASSQDSRPSSGNTIYF
-,-,TRBV20-1,TRBJ2-3,TGCAGTTACAAACTGGGAGATACGCAGTATTTT,CSYKLGDTQYF
many,TRBD2,TRBV7-2,TRBJ2-3,TGTGCCAGCAGCTTATCGGGACTAGCGGGGATCGGAGATACGCAGTATTTT,CASSLSGLAGIGDTQYF
many,TRBD1,TRBV29-1,TRBJ1-1,TGCAGCGTCGGGACAGGGGTAGCCAACACTGAAGCTTTCTTT,CSVGTGVANTEAFF
many,-,TRBV12-3/TRBV12-4,TRBJ2-2,TGTGCCAGCAGTCGGGGTACCGGGGAGCTGTTTTTT,CASSRGTGELFF
many,TRBD2,TRBV10-3,TRBJ2-1,TGTGCCATCAGCCCCCTACTAGCGGGGGCGGTCAATGAGCAGTTCTTC,CAISPLLAGAVNEQFF
many,-,TRBV12-3/TRBV12-4,TRBJ2-2,TGTGCCAGCAGCCCTGGTCCCGGGGAGCTGTTTTTT,CASSPGPGELFF
many,-,TRBV7-3,TRBJ2-3,TGTGCCAGCCAACGGGGGTTGCTAGATACGCAGTATTTT,CASQRGLLDTQYF
many,-,TRBV4-1,TRBJ2-7,TGCGCCAGCAGCCCCTGGAGGCAAAGTGGGGGGATGTACGAGCAGTACTTC,CASSPWRQSGGMYEQYF
few,-,TRBV7-2,TRBJ2-3,TGTGCCAGCAGCTTACGTGTTGCTATGATGGTTTCAGATACGCAGTATTTT,CASSLRVAMMVSDTQYF
few,TRBD2,TRBV29-1,TRBJ2-1,TGCAGCGCCTCTGCGCGGGAGTTTGGTGAGCAGTTCTTC,CSASAREFGEQFF
-,-,TRBV7-2,TRBJ1-6,TGTGCCAGCAGCGGTAATTTAGATTCACCCCTCCACTTT,CASSGNLDSPLHF
-,TRBD1,TRBV4-2,TRBJ2-1,TGTGCCAGCAGCCAAGACAGGACAGGGTACAATGAGCAGTTCTTC,CASSQDRTGYNEQFF
many,-,TRBV30,TRBJ1-1,TGTGCCTGTAAGGGCTCGGTGGGCACTGAAGCTTTCTTT,CACKGSVGTEAFF
many,-,TRBV12-3/TRBV12-4,TRBJ1-2,TGTGCCAGCAGTGGGGACGGGAACTATGGCTACACCTTC,CASSGDGNYGYTF
many,TRBD1,TRBV12-3/TRBV12-4,TRBJ2-1,TGTGCCAGCAGTTTTAGACAGGGATCGAACAATGAGCAGTTCTTC,CASSFRQGSNNEQFF
few,-,TRBV7-9,TRBJ2-2,TGTGCCAGCAGCTTCCTATCTAACACCGGGGAGCTGTTTTTT,CASSFLSNTGELFF
few,-,TRBV7-6,TRBJ2-2,TGTGCCAGCAGCTTTGCTCCGAACACCGGGGAGCTGTTTTTT,CASSFAPNTGELFF
many,-,TRBV20-1,TRBJ1-5,TGCAGTGCCGACAGGCCATATAGCAATCAGCCCCAGCATTTT,CSADRPYSNQPQHF
many,TRBD2,TRBV27,TRBJ2-3,TGTGCCACCGCTTTAGCGGGCGGCACAGATACGCAGTATTTT,CATALAGGTDTQYF